This T cell receptor (beta chain) was captured by sequencing in a study of blood T cell repertoires in COVID-19. Study-wide context: The origin of the acute and convalescent COVID-19 samples was the United States, Italy and Spain. T cells, B-cell-depleted T cells, or PBMCs provided the cDNA or gDNA that served as material.

J was trimmed by 7 bases and V by 1 base; bases with no gene match: 4. This CDR3 contains 15 residues. Germline assignment: CDR1 SGHVS and CDR2 FNYEAQ. In the original processing: Reference gene primer amplification yielded estimated nucleated cell counts. Generated by immunoSEQ multiplex PCR, the TCRdb table keeps only in-frame clones and is missing some. The D gene and trimming were derived from the DNA, and the V and J assignments and clone size from that table. The sample lists 70,000 to 75,000 clones; 90% were seen once. Sequencing input: peripheral blood. This receptor was obtained from a human donor in a cohort sampled during active COVID-19. The rearrangement uses TRBV7-6 and TRBJ2-1; 10 positions agree with TRBD2. The CDR3 here is CASSLVSGGGNEQFF. In nucleotides, the CDR3 is TGTGCCAGCAGCTTAGTAAGCGGGGGGGGAAATGAGCAGTTCTTC.